Detailed here is one T cell receptor beta chain. Its antigen is still unknown. This specimen belongs to a study of cytomegalovirus exposure and HLA in healthy donors. Per the germline V gene, CDR1 is SGHVS and CDR2 is FQNEAQ. This CDR3 contains 15 residues. V gave up 2 bases and J gave up 2 bases; unmatched junction bases: 5. Study-wide points: Researchers counted about 150 TCR beta chains as cytomegalovirus-associated.

Some clones are missing from TCRdb's copy, which holds only in-frame ones; the method was immunoSEQ multiplex PCR. The data contain about 160,000 clones, around nine tenths of them singletons. Input material: PBMCs. The chain recombines TRBV7-8 with TRBJ2-7, with TRBD2 identical over 8 bases. The clonotype comes from a man between 18 and 35 years old in good health and CMV-seropositive. CDR3 DNA: TGTGCCAGCAGCTTAATGGTAGCGGGGCCCTACGAGCAGTACTTC. This sequence encodes CASSLMVAGPYEQYF. Full variable domain (outside the CDR3, taken from reference TRBV7-8 and TRBJ2-7): GAGVSQSPRYKVAKRGQDVALRCDPISGHVSLFWYQQALGQGPEFLTYFQNEAQLDKSGLPSDRFFAERPEGSVSTLKIQRTQQEDSAVYLCASSLMVAGPYEQYFGPGTRLTVT.